This T cell receptor (beta chain) was documented in a study of T cells after yellow fever vaccination. Regarding the study as a whole: There was a small share of clonotypes that showed up in both the CD4 and CD8 compartments.

TCRdb called the 5' RACE reads again in MiXCR, with one record for every CDR3 protein. The table shows 250,000 to 400,000 distinct CDR3 sequences, with roughly 4% occurring only once. The CDR3 runs 14 residues. Germline V gene data show CDR1 as SGHAT and CDR2 as FQNNGV. V trimming: 4 bases; J trimming: 5 bases; junction bases outside the gene matches: 4. In this sample, this clonotype turned up many times. Its cognate antigen is unknown. The specimen comprised PBMCs, sampled 5 days after the yellow fever booster vaccination. The clonotype originates from a man younger than 30 who received the YFV17D yellow fever vaccine. This chain uses TRBV11-2 with TRBJ2-3; TRBD1 matches 9 bases. CDR3 sequence (DNA): TGTGCCAGCAGCTGGACAGGGGCTGGAGATACGCAGTATTTT. It codes for CASSWTGAGDTQYF.